The 31 T cell receptor beta chains listed next were all sequenced from one sample in a study of regulatory T cells in long-lasting Graves disease. Time point indicated: newly diagnosed GD, antithyroid drugs for less than 3 months. The authors made the TCR library using RNA they extracted from PBMCs. Arm-PCR of CDR3 regions and iRepertoire HTBI primers were used to build TCR beta libraries. TCRdb re-analysed the multiplex PCR reads in MiXCR, keeping a single row per CDR3 protein. This table holds approximately 400,000 distinct CDR3 sequences, about 10% found once. These data were also reused for a study on T cells in Graves' hyperthyroidism and ophthalmopathy.

Sequenced here: peripheral blood mononuclear cells (PBMCs), sampled at new diagnosis, from a patient treated with antithyroid drugs. The source of these receptors is a woman aged 18-29 years with Graves disease.

This clonotype was recorded many times. V gene TRBV12-3 or TRBV12-4 combines with J gene TRBJ2-3, with TRBD2 matching 9 bases. The CDR3 loop spans 15 amino acids. After removal of 3 bases from V and 4 bases from J, the junction contained 5 bases not matched to a gene. The CDR3 DNA sequence: TGTGCCAGCAGTTTTCCGCGGGGGGGCCCAGATACGCAGTATTTT. It codes for CASSFPRGGPDTQYF.

In its sample, this clonotype was seen many times. The genes are TRBV2 and TRBJ1-2; possible D gene TRBD1, 5 bases. The V gene lost 0 bases and the J gene lost 0 bases, with 20 bases spanning the gap. The CDR3 consists of 19 residues. Germline V lookup: CDR1 SNHLY, CDR2 FYNNEI. CDR3 nucleotides: TGTGCCAGCAGTGAAGCCTGGGGCGGAAGCCTTGAAGCTAACTATGGCTACACCTTC. Encoded protein: CASSEAWGGSLEANYGYTF.

The sample holds many counts of this clonotype. The chain uses TRBV11-1 and TRBJ1-2; D is possibly TRBD1 (5 bases). Trimming removed 5 bases at V and 4 bases at J, with 17 bases between. Germline V gene lookup returns CDR1 SGHAT and CDR2 FQDESV (reference sequence). The CDR3 has 15 residues. CDR3 sequence (DNA): TGTGCCAGCAGCCTGGAGACAGACACTTCCTATGGCTACACCTTC. This codes for CASSLETDTSYGYTF.

This clonotype has more than one count but fewer than ten. This rearrangement joins TRBV7-9 to TRBJ2-3; TRBD1 might be the D (6 bases). This CDR3 region has 15 residues. V gave up 4 bases and J gave up 2 bases, with 13 bases separating them. CDR1 SEHNR and CDR2 FQNEAQ come from the germline V gene (reference sequence). The CDR3: CASSYGQWATDTQYF. In nucleotides, the CDR3 is TGTGCCAGCAGCTACGGACAGTGGGCCACAGATACGCAGTATTTT.

The CDR3 is CASSTPGGHNTGELFF. CDR3 bases: TGTGCCAGCAGTACCCCGGGGGGGCATAACACCGGGGAGCTGTTTTTT. The V gene is TRBV6-1, the J gene TRBJ2-2, with TRBD2 matching 8 bases. V dropped 5 bases and J dropped 2; count of bases not matched to a gene: 7. This CDR3 is 16 amino acids long. The germline V gene encodes CDR1 MNHNS and CDR2 SASEGT.

This clonotype was recorded many times. CDR3 in DNA: TGTGCCAGCAGCTTAGCTCCGGGACAGGGGGCTTTCTTT. This gives the protein CASSLAPGQGAFF. V is TRBV7-2 and J is TRBJ1-1; 10 nucleotides line up with TRBD1. Per germline, CDR1 SGHTA and CDR2 FQGNSA. This CDR3 contains 13 residues. V shed 0 bases, J shed 11 bases, and the junction held 3 bases outside the gene matches. The full variable domain, with the rest looked up from reference TRBV7-2 and TRBJ1-1, is GAGVSQSPSNKVTEKGKDVELRCDPISGHTALYWYRQSLGQGLEFLIYFQGNSAPDKSGLPSDRFSAERTGGSVSTLTIQRTQQEDSAVYLCASSLAPGQGAFFGQGTRLTVV.

This sequence joins TRBV7-2 and TRBJ2-3; 13 bases are a match to TRBD2. The trim removed 4 bases at V and 1 base at J, leaving 8 bases unmatched. The CDR3 is made up of 18 amino acids. Germline CDR1 SGHTA, CDR2 FQGNSA. Here the CDR3 DNA reads TGTGCCAGCAGCTCACTAGTAGGACTAGCGGGGGGCACAGATACGCAGTATTTT. Translated: CASSSLVGLAGGTDTQYF.

This clonotype was picked up a small number of times. The chain uses TRBV4-3 and TRBJ2-3; D might be TRBD2 (6 bases). Trimming took 3 bases from V and 5 from J, leaving 12 bases between them. This CDR3 comprises 14 residues. CDR1 and CDR2 from the germline V gene are LGHNA and YSLEER. The CDR3 loop is CASSQAGQRDTQYF. The CDR3 DNA reads TGCGCCAGCAGCCAGGCGGGGCAAAGAGATACGCAGTATTTT.

The chain couples TRBV20-1 to TRBJ2-1; the match to TRBD2 covers 7 bases. In germline, CDR1 is DFQATT, CDR2 SNEGSKA (reference sequence). Losses at the gene ends were 7 bases for V and 4 bases for J; bases not matched to a gene: 28. The CDR3 extends over 20 amino acids. The CDR3 here is CSVLAHKLQSGTQLYNEQFF. The CDR3, as DNA: TGCAGTGTCCTCGCACACAAGCTTCAGAGCGGGACCCAACTATACAATGAGCAGTTCTTC.

This clonotype was found many times. One end of the junction varies from germline; a read error may be responsible. The CDR3 DNA reads as TGCAGTGCTAGTGCTCCAACATCCTCCAATGGGCAGTTCTTC. Its translation is CSASAPTSSNGQFF. The chain links TRBV20-1 to TRBJ2-1; D uncertain. This CDR3 region has 14 residues. Germline assignment: CDR1 DFQATT and CDR2 SNEGSKA (reference sequence).

This clonotype showed up just once. A far larger clone lies a single base away; this is likely a read error. V usage is TRBV5-5 and J usage is TRBJ2-7; TRBD2 matches 11 bases. The CDR3 extends over 17 amino acids. J was trimmed by 4 bases and V by 2 bases; bases with no gene match: 11. The germline gives CDR1 SGHKS, CDR2 YYEKEE (reference sequence). In DNA, the CDR3 is TGTGCCAGCAGCTTCGGGACTAGCGGCTTAAGAAGGTACGAGCAGTACTTC. The encoded protein is CASSFGTSGLRRYEQYF.

This clonotype was seen at least ten times. The rearrangement links TRBV5-1 to TRBJ1-5; D not certain. Germline-derived CDR1 and CDR2 are SGHRS and YFSETQ. The CDR3 runs 13 residues. V gave up 5 bases and J gave up 8 bases, with 14 bases separating them. The CDR3 here is CASSIYPGEPQHF. For the CDR3, the DNA is TGCGCCAGCAGTATTTATCCAGGCGAGCCCCAGCATTTT.

The chain joins TRBV9 to TRBJ1-2; D uncertain. The germline V gene has CDR1 SGDLS and CDR2 YYNGEE. The V gene lost 0 bases and the J gene lost 8 bases, with 17 bases spanning the gap. This CDR3 has 15 amino acids. The chain's CDR3 is CASSVEAARIGGYTF. DNA of the CDR3: TGTGCCAGCAGCGTAGAGGCAGCGAGGATTGGGGGCTACACCTTC.

This CDR3 is CASREGTSGRNEQYF. In DNA, the CDR3 is TGTGCCAGCAGAGAAGGGACTAGCGGGAGAAACGAGCAGTACTTC. The rearrangement joins TRBV27 to TRBJ2-7, with TRBD2 matching 14 bases. Trimming at V came to 6 bases and at J to 5 bases, leaving 6 bases not matched to a gene. Germline V gene lookup returns CDR1 MNHEY and CDR2 SMNVEV (reference sequence). CDR3 size: 15 residues.

This chain uses TRBV7-2 with TRBJ2-7; 9 bases fit TRBD2. CDR3 length equals 17 residues. The trim removed 1 base at V and 0 bases at J, leaving 7 bases unmatched. CDR1 and CDR2 (germline): SGHTA, FQGNSA. This chain's CDR3 is CASSLGLAGPASYEQYF. The CDR3 DNA follows: TGTGCCAGCAGCTTAGGCCTAGCGGGACCGGCCTCCTACGAGCAGTACTTC.

The chain joins TRBV6-2 or TRBV6-3 to TRBJ1-6; D is possibly TRBD1 (6 bases). The length of the CDR3 is 14 residues. With 5 bases removed from V and 9 bases from J, the gap between germline ends came to 14 bases. From germline, CDR1 is MNHEY and CDR2 SVGEGT. CDR3 coding DNA: TGTGCCAGCAGTGCTTTTGGGGGGGCTTCACCCCTCCACTTT. It translates to CASSAFGGASPLHF.

Worth noting for this clonotype: A far larger clone is just one base off, so this is likely a read error. The rearrangement links TRBV6-9 to TRBJ2-7; D may match TRBD1 or TRBD2 (5 bases each). The CDR3 runs 17 residues. Deletions cut 3 bases from V and 4 bases from J, with 22 bases between. From germline, CDR1 is MNHGY and CDR2 SVAAGI. The CDR3 protein is CASSYSQTGTQPYEQYF. CDR3 nucleotide sequence: TGTGCCAGCAGTTACTCCCAAACCGGGACCCAACCTTACGAGCAGTACTTC.

This clonotype occurred many times. This chain's CDR3 is CASSYSGRGYEQYF. The DNA of the CDR3 is TGTGCCAGCAGTTACTCGGGCAGAGGCTACGAGCAGTACTTC. The rearrangement links TRBV12-3 or TRBV12-4 to TRBJ2-7; D is unresolved. The V end lost 4 bases, the J end lost 3 bases, and 13 bases lay between the germline ends. This CDR3 comprises 14 residues.

On this clonotype: This clone may be a read error of a much larger clone one base away. J is TRBJ2-3 and V is TRBV6-2 or TRBV6-3; D remains unclear. CDR1 and CDR2 (germline): MNHEY, SVGEGT. The CDR3 covers 17 residues. V dropped 7 bases and J dropped 4 bases, with 24 bases sitting between them. CDR3 amino acids: CASISAPSLFFADTQYF. CDR3 DNA sequence: TGTGCCAGCATTTCCGCGCCCAGCCTTTTTTTTGCAGATACGCAGTATTTT.

The V call is TRBV27, the J call TRBJ1-6; D remains unclear. The germline V and J ends were trimmed by 0 bases and 14 bases, with 14 bases remaining between them. The CDR3 has 14 amino acids. Germline CDR1 and CDR2: MNHEY and SMNVEV (reference sequence). The CDR3 DNA follows: TGTGCCAGCAGTTTATCCCACCCCGGGAGGTCCCTCCACTTT. Encoded protein: CASSLSHPGRSLHF.

This clonotype was picked up many times. The chain links TRBV6-1 to TRBJ1-1; D uncertain. Trimming shortened V by 2 bases and J by 0 bases, and 19 bases separated the two germline ends. The CDR3 extends over 18 amino acids. Germline assignment: CDR1 MNHNS and CDR2 SASEGT. The CDR3 loop reads CASSEFRAGTLMNTEAFF. The CDR3 DNA sequence: TGTGCCAGCAGTGAATTTAGGGCAGGTACCTTAATGAACACTGAAGCTTTCTTT.

The table lists this clonotype with many counts. V and J are TRBV5-5 and TRBJ2-1, with D hard to call. The CDR3 length is 14 residues. V was trimmed by 3 bases and J by 3 bases, leaving 10 bases between them. Germline CDR1 reads SGHKS; CDR2 reads YYEKEE (reference sequence). CDR3 in DNA: TGTGCCAGCAGCTACCTACAGAGCTACAATGAGCAGTTCTTC. It yields the protein CASSYLQSYNEQFF.

This clonotype was found many times. J is TRBJ1-1 and V is TRBV6-5; 8 nucleotides agree with TRBD1. V lost 1 base to trimming and J lost 1 base; unmatched junction nucleotides: 2. The CDR3 contains 15 residues. CDR1 and CDR2 (germline): MNHEY, SVGAGI. CDR3 protein: CASSYFTGGNTEAFF. The CDR3, as DNA: TGTGCCAGCAGTTACTTCACAGGGGGGAACACTGAAGCTTTCTTT.

The rearrangement joins TRBV7-6 to TRBJ1-5; 9 bases are a match to TRBD1. Germline V gene lookup returns CDR1 SGHVS and CDR2 FNYEAQ. Trimming at V came to 4 bases and at J to 6 bases, leaving 7 bases not matched to a gene. This CDR3 has 15 residues. The CDR3 loop reads CASSSGQGWGQPQHF. CDR3 DNA sequence: TGTGCCAGCAGCTCGGGACAGGGATGGGGTCAGCCCCAGCATTTT.

This clonotype showed up many times. Sequence at one end of the junction differs from germline and may be a read error. The genes are TRBV2 and TRBJ2-5; the D is unclear. The CDR3 spans 14 residues. CDR1 and CDR2 from the germline V gene are SNHLY and FYNNEI. CDR3 sequence reads: CASREDLNQETQYF. The CDR3 DNA is TGTGCCAGCAGAGAAGACTTGAACCAGGAGACCCAGTACTTC.

This clonotype was seen only a few times. This chain links TRBV7-8 with TRBJ1-2; unclear D gene. CDR1 and CDR2 (germline): SGHVS, FQNEAQ. The CDR3 consists of 13 residues. Trimming stripped 1 base from V and 5 bases from J, with 8 bases between. In DNA, the CDR3 is TGTGCCAGCAGCTTAGTGGGCCAATATGGCTACACCTTC. The encoded protein is CASSLVGQYGYTF.

This clonotype was found many times. The chain couples TRBV2 to TRBJ1-1; weak D call: TRBD1 (6 bases). Germline V CDR1 and CDR2: SNHLY, FYNNEI. The CDR3 runs to 15 residues. The V and J ends lost 4 bases and 3 bases respectively, with 15 bases between them. CDR3 DNA sequence: TGTGCCAGCAGTGGGGGGCCCATGGGATACACTGAAGCTTTCTTT. Its protein is CASSGGPMGYTEAFF.

V gene TRBV7-3 combines with J gene TRBJ2-2; D gene uncertain. The CDR3 consists of 13 residues. Germline CDR1 is SGHTA and CDR2 is FQGTGA. The V end was cut by 4 bases, the J end by 5 bases, with 8 bases between. The chain's CDR3 is CASSSSSTGELFF. The CDR3 coding sequence is TGTGCCAGCAGCTCTTCATCTACCGGGGAGCTGTTTTTT.

This clonotype was counted at least ten times. This sequence joins TRBV29-1 and TRBJ1-2; D uncertain. The CDR3 is 13 amino acids. CDR1 SQVTM and CDR2 ANQGSEA come from the germline V gene. Between the trimmed V and J ends, which lost 4 bases and 4 bases, there was a span of 13 bases. CDR3 DNA: TGCAGCGTTGGGCCGGGAATCTTCTATGGCTACACCTTC. Protein sequence: CSVGPGIFYGYTF.

This clonotype was counted many times. The chain is built from TRBV12-3 or TRBV12-4 and TRBJ1-2, with unresolved D. The V end lost 4 bases, the J end lost 3 bases, and 15 bases lay between the germline ends. The CDR3 length is 15 residues. The CDR3 spells CASSSTAPVDYGYTF. CDR3 DNA sequence: TGTGCCAGCAGTTCTACAGCTCCAGTTGACTATGGCTACACCTTC.

At least ten counts were recorded for this clonotype. This sequence joins TRBV4-3 and TRBJ1-4; a weak D match, TRBD1 (5 bases). The CDR3 is 14 amino acids. CDR1 and CDR2 (germline): LGHNA, YSLEER. The V end was cut by 1 base, the J end by 8 bases, with 11 bases between. Here the CDR3 DNA reads TGCGCCAGCAGCCAAGGAGGGGAAGGCGAAAAACTGTTTTTT. Amino acids: CASSQGGEGEKLFF.